This TCR beta chain was observed in a study of cytomegalovirus exposure and HLA in healthy donors. Whole-study findings and limits: The authors later linked a missense DCLRE1C variant to TCR beta V- and J-gene trimming.

Germline CDR1 is GTSNPN and CDR2 is SVGIG (reference sequence). The CDR3 covers 12 residues. V shed 3 bases, J shed 7 bases, and the junction held 3 bases outside the gene matches. 13 Jbeta primers and 60 Vbeta primers were used for the PCR. Data came from immunoSEQ multiplex PCR; TCRdb stores just in-frame clones and leaves some out. The data show 90,000 to 100,000 clones, with about 80% seen just once and approximately 2% held by the top ten. This clone occurred a few times. Its specificity is not known. This chain links TRBV30 with TRBJ1-2; the match to TRBD1 covers 9 bases. The source of this sequence is a man in his forties or fifties in good health and CMV-seronegative. The source material was PBMCs. CDR3 nucleotides: TGTGCCTGGAGACAGGGGGCGGGTGGCTACACCTTC. This codes for CAWRQGAGGYTF.